The 21 T cell receptor beta chains below all came from one sample that was sequenced in a study of CD8 T cells in Susac syndrome. RNA totalling roughly 0.45 to 1 ug underwent reverse transcription with random hexamers. From the immunoSEQ multiplex PCR reads, TCRdb called clonotypes with MiXCR, one entry per CDR3 protein. The sample has 250,000 to 300,000 distinct CDR3 sequences, about 88% seen once. Sequenced sample: CD8+ T cells from PBMCs. These receptors were collected from a human donor with multiple sclerosis.

The V and J genes are TRBV14 and TRBJ2-5; 8 nucleotides align to TRBD2. The CDR3 length is 17 residues. Germline CDR1 and CDR2: SGHDN and FVKESK. Trimming removed 0 bases from V and 2 bases from J; junction bases left unmatched: 8. The CDR3 region is CASSQDEREGIQETQYF. In nucleotides, the CDR3 is TGTGCCAGCAGCCAAGACGAACGGGAGGGGATTCAAGAGACCCAGTACTTC.

V is TRBV25-1 and J is TRBJ2-5; D might be TRBD1 (6 bases). Between the trimmed V and J ends, which lost 3 bases and 2 bases, there was a span of 13 bases. Germline CDR1 MGHDK, CDR2 SYGVNS. The CDR3 is 15 residues long. DNA of the CDR3: TGTGCCAGCAGTGATCAGGGACAACTTCAAGAGACCCAGTACTTC. Its translation: CASSDQGQLQETQYF.

V and J are TRBV15 and TRBJ2-1; TRBD2 might be the D (6 bases). Trimming left V 0 bases short and J 5 bases short, with 11 bases between. The germline gives CDR1 LNHNV, CDR2 YYDKDF (reference sequence). The CDR3 runs 15 residues. The CDR3 nucleotides read TGTGCCACCAGCAGAGATTCGGACTACCACAATGAGCAGTTCTTC. Translated: CATSRDSDYHNEQFF.

J is TRBJ2-1 and V is TRBV18, with 13 bases identical to TRBD2. This CDR3 is 18 amino acids long. Germline V gives CDR1 KGHSH, CDR2 LQKENI. The V and J ends lost 3 bases and 2 bases, in that order; junction bases with no gene match: 7. The CDR3 loop is CASSPGTSGNAAYNEQFF. DNA of the CDR3: TGTGCCAGCTCACCGGGGACTAGCGGGAACGCCGCCTACAATGAGCAGTTCTTC.

This clonotype was detected once. J is TRBJ2-7 and V is TRBV25-1; D gene ambiguous. The CDR3 spans 12 residues. CDR1 and CDR2 from the germline V gene are MGHDK and SYGVNS. V was cut by 2 bases and J by 3 bases, with 5 bases left in between. The CDR3, as DNA: TGTGCCAGCAGTGAAAAGGTCTACGAGCAGTACTTC. This codes for CASSEKVYEQYF.

The chain joins TRBV2 to TRBJ1-1; the match to TRBD1 covers 10 bases. Germline loops: CDR1 SNHLY, CDR2 FYNNEI. CDR3 length: 11 amino acids. With V trimmed by 8 bases and J by 8 bases, 2 bases remained unmatched. CDR3 in amino acids: CASSGQGEAFF. The CDR3 DNA reads TGTGCCAGCTCGGGACAGGGGGAAGCTTTCTTT.

The rearrangement uses TRBV28 and TRBJ2-7; D is perhaps TRBD1 (6 bases). Germline lookup yields CDR1 MDHEN and CDR2 SYDVKM. Trimming pared 3 bases from V and 0 bases from J, leaving 15 bases between. This CDR3 comprises 16 residues. The CDR3 bases are TGTGCCAGCAGTTTGGGTTCAGGGGCCATCTCCTACGAGCAGTACTTC. Translation: CASSLGSGAISYEQYF.

This clonotype was picked up a small number of times. This chain connects TRBV2 to TRBJ2-7; weak D call: TRBD1 (6 bases). The V end lost 8 bases, the J end lost 0 bases, and 11 bases lay between the germline ends. In germline, CDR1 is SNHLY, CDR2 FYNNEI. CDR3 size: 13 residues. This chain's CDR3 is CASGGHLSYEQYF. CDR3 sequence (DNA): TGTGCCAGCGGGGGACACCTCTCCTACGAGCAGTACTTC.

V is TRBV27 and J is TRBJ2-3; tentatively, D is TRBD1 or TRBD2 (6 bases each). This CDR3 spans 11 amino acids. Looked up from germline, CDR1 is MNHEY and CDR2 is SMNVEV (reference sequence). V was clipped by 7 bases and J by 9 bases, with 11 bases between them. The CDR3 loop is CASTEGDTQYF. In DNA, the CDR3 is TGTGCCAGCACGGAGGGGGACACGCAGTATTTT.

This chain uses TRBV27 with TRBJ2-7; D might be TRBD2 (6 bases). Germline V gives CDR1 MNHEY, CDR2 SMNVEV (reference sequence). With 3 bases removed from V and 2 bases from J, the gap between germline ends came to 17 bases. The CDR3 has 16 residues. The CDR3 loop reads CASSLSWGEKTYEQYF. The CDR3 nucleotides are TGTGCCAGCAGTTTGAGTTGGGGGGAAAAAACCTACGAGCAGTACTTC.

This rearrangement joins TRBV27 to TRBJ2-7; D assignment may be TRBD1 or TRBD2 (6 bases each). CDR1 is MNHEY, CDR2 SMNVEV, per germline (reference sequence). Between the trimmed V and J ends, which lost 6 bases and 4 bases, there was a span of 19 bases. The CDR3 is 15 amino acids. In nucleotides, the CDR3 is TGTGCCAGCAGCCCAATTGGAGGGGGACCGTACGAGCAGTACTTC. Its translation: CASSPIGGGPYEQYF.

A single count supports this clonotype. The V call is TRBV2, the J call TRBJ2-1; weak D call: TRBD2 (6 bases). The V gene's germline CDR1 is SNHLY and CDR2 FYNNEI. The CDR3 is 12 residues long. Trimming left V 11 bases short and J 6 bases short, with 14 bases between. CDR3: CAWTTGSNEQFF. The DNA for the CDR3 is TGTGCCTGGACTACCGGGTCCAATGAGCAGTTCTTC.

The chain uses TRBV11-3 and TRBJ2-7; 14 bases are shared with TRBD2. Germline CDR1 SGHNT, CDR2 YENEEA. The CDR3 spans 15 residues. V gave up 5 bases and J gave up 6 bases; unmatched junction bases: 6. The CDR3, as DNA: TGTGCCAGCAGCCCGGGACTAGCGGGAGTTCGCGAGCAGTACTTC. It yields the protein CASSPGLAGVREQYF.

The V gene is TRBV9, the J gene TRBJ1-2; D unresolved. Trimming took off 2 bases at V and 8 bases at J, with 10 bases between the two ends. The CDR3 is 12 amino acids. The germline V gene encodes CDR1 SGDLS and CDR2 YYNGEE. The CDR3 nucleotides read TGTGCCAGCAGCGTTGCTGGAGGCGGCTACACCTTC. It is translated as CASSVAGGGYTF.

The genes are TRBV30 and TRBJ2-1; 13 bases are a match to TRBD2. Germline loops: CDR1 GTSNPN, CDR2 SVGIG (reference sequence). The J segment lost 6 bases and the V segment lost 0 bases, leaving 2 bases of the junction unmatched. The CDR3 consists of 15 residues. The CDR3 is CAWSVTSGRANEQFF. DNA of the CDR3: TGTGCCTGGAGTGTTACTAGCGGGAGGGCCAATGAGCAGTTCTTC.

The rearrangement uses TRBV27 and TRBJ1-1; D possibly corresponds to TRBD1 (6 bases). CDR3 size: 14 residues. Looked up from germline, CDR1 is MNHEY and CDR2 is SMNVEV (reference sequence). The V end lost 3 bases, the J end lost 6 bases, and 14 bases lay between the germline ends. The CDR3 bases are TGTGCCAGCAGTTTGTACACAGGGAAAGCTGAAGCTTTCTTT. Protein sequence: CASSLYTGKAEAFF.

The chain is built from TRBV12-3 or TRBV12-4 and TRBJ2-7, with D tentatively TRBD1 or TRBD2 (5 bases each). V was shortened by 1 base and J by 3 bases, with 10 bases between the two germline ends. CDR3 length equals 14 residues. This CDR3 reads CASSLGPGHYEQYF. The CDR3 region has the DNA TGTGCCAGCAGTTTAGGCCCGGGGCACTACGAGCAGTACTTC.

The V call is TRBV28, the J call TRBJ1-1, with 7 bases fitting TRBD1. Per germline, CDR1 MDHEN and CDR2 SYDVKM. The CDR3 is 12 amino acids. V was pared by 6 bases and J by 8 bases, with 6 bases of the junction left unmatched. The CDR3 here is CASSRGQTEAFF. The CDR3 DNA reads as TGTGCCAGCAGCCGGGGACAGACCGAAGCTTTCTTT.

The CDR3 sequence: CASTTGEGELFF. The CDR3 DNA reads TGTGCCAGCACTACGGGGGAGGGGGAGCTGTTTTTT. The chain has TRBV6-1 and TRBJ2-2, with D perhaps matching TRBD2 (6 bases). V was pared by 7 bases and J by 8 bases, with 11 bases between. This CDR3 contains 12 residues. The germline CDR1 and CDR2 sequences are MNHNS and SASEGT.

The chain is built from TRBV10-3 and TRBJ2-3, with 11 bases aligning to TRBD2. The CDR3 runs to 18 residues. V lost 0 bases and J lost 6; bases outside the gene matches: 11. Germline V gene sequence: CDR1 ENHRY, CDR2 SYGVKD. The CDR3 DNA reads as TGTGCCATCAGTGAGTCAAACCTAGCGGGAGGCATTCGGGATACGCAGTATTTT. It codes for CAISESNLAGGIRDTQYF.

The V gene is TRBV27, the J gene TRBJ2-1; perhaps TRBD2 as D (6 bases). The CDR3 consists of 14 residues. Germline V gene data show CDR1 as MNHEY and CDR2 as SMNVEV (reference sequence). V lost 6 bases and J 7 bases, leaving 16 bases between the germline ends. CDR3 amino acids: CASSRPLAPNEQFF. In DNA form, the CDR3 reads TGTGCCAGCAGCCGACCGCTAGCGCCTAATGAGCAGTTCTTC.